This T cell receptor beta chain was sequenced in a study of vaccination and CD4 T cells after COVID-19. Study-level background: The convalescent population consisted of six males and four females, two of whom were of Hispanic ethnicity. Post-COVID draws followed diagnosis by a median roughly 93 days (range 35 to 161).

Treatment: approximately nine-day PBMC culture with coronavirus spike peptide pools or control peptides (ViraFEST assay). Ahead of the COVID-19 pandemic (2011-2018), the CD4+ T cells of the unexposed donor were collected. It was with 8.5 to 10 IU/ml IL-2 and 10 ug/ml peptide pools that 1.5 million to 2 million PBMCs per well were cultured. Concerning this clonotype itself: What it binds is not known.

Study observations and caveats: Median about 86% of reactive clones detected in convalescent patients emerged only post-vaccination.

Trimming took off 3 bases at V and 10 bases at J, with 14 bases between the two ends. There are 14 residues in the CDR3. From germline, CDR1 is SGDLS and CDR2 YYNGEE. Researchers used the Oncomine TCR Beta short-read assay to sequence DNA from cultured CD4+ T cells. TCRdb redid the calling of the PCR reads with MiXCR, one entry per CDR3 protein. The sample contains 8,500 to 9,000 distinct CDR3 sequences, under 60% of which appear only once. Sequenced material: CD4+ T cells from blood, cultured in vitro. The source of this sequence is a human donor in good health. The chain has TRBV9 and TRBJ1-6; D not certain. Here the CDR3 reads CASSAQVQESPLHF. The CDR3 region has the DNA TGTGCCAGCAGCGCACAAGTCCAGGAGTCACCCCTCCACTTT.